The clone carrying this T cell receptor beta chain has just one count. Its antigen remains unknown. This entry belongs to a study of shared clonotypes between healthy human individuals. TCRdb's table, derived via immunoSEQ multiplex PCR, lists solely in-frame clones and lacks some. The sample lists about 1 million clones, around 76% seen once, with roughly 1.4% in the top ten. Germline V gives CDR1 MNHEY, CDR2 SMNVEV (reference sequence). The CDR3 covers 15 residues. Germline trimming cut 0 bases from V and 7 bases from J; bases unmatched to any gene: 3. Study-wide findings and caveats: A reduction in generation probabilities was seen for non-shared clonotypes relative to those shared by all four donors. Inspection by rarefaction showed sorted-subset sequencing to be incomplete despite large depth. Blood was the only sampled material, and tissue repertoires likely differ.

Donors were healthy HIV-negative adults without recently reported acute infections or vaccinations. The sample taken for sequencing was memory CD4+ T cells sorted from blood. Subset specified: CD45RA-negative fraction. The J gene is TRBJ1-4, the V gene TRBV27; 9 bases fit TRBD1. The sequence derives from a man younger than 30 in good health. The CDR3 here is CASSLSGTGREKLFF. In DNA, the CDR3 is TGTGCCAGCAGTTTATCGGGGACAGGGCGTGAAAAACTGTTTTTT.